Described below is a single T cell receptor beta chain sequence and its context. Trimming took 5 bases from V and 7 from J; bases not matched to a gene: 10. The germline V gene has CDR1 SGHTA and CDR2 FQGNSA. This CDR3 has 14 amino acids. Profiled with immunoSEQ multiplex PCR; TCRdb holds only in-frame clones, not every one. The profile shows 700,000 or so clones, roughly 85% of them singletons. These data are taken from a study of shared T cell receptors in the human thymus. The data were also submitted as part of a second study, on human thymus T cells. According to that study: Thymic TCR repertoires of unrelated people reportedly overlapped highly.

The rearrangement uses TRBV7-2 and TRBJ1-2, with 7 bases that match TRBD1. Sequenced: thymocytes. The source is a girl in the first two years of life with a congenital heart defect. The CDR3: CASSPDRNQGGYTF. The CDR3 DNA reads TGTGCCAGCAGCCCGGACAGGAATCAGGGTGGCTACACCTTC.